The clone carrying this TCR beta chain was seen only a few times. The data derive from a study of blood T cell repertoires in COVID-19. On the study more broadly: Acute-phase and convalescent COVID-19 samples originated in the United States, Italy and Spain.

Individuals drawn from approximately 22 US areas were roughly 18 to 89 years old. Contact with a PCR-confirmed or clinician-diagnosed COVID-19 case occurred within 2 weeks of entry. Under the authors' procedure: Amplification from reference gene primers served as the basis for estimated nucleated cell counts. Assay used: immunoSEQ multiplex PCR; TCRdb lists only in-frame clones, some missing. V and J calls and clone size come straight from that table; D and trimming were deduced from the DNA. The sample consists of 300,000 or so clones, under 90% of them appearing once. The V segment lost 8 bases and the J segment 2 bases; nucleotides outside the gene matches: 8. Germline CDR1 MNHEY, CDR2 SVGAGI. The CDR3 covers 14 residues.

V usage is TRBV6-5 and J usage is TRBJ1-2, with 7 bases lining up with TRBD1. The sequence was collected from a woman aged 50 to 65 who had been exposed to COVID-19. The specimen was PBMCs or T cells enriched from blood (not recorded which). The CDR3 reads CASQTVTGNYGYTF. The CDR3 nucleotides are TGTGCCAGCCAGACGGTGACAGGGAACTATGGCTACACCTTC.